This TCR beta chain was sequenced in a study of CD8 T cells in Susac syndrome. On the study more broadly: Patients with Susac syndrome had blood drawn and were at that point therapy-naive, on corticosteroids, or on intravenous immunoglobulin alone. Findings and caveats of the study: The authors found around 17 Susac-specific public clones in total CD8+ repertoires and roughly five in CD8+ TEMRA repertoires.

About this clonotype: Its antigen is as yet unknown.

With 7 bases removed from V and 4 bases from J, the gap between germline ends came to 13 bases. This CDR3 region has 13 residues. Germline loops: CDR1 ENHRY, CDR2 SYGVKD. cDNA came from roughly 0.53 to 1 ug RNA primed by random hexamers. With immunoSEQ multiplex PCR, TCR beta CDR3 was amplified across 54 Vbeta and 13 Jbeta. TCRdb passed the immunoSEQ multiplex PCR reads through MiXCR, listing each CDR3 protein once. The table includes tens of thousands of distinct CDR3 sequences, 96% detected once. The chain couples TRBV10-3 to TRBJ1-1; D is possibly TRBD1 (6 bases). The receptor was isolated from a human donor with Susac syndrome. Sequenced sample: CD8+ T cells from PBMCs. The CDR3 region is CAITGGGGTEAFF. CDR3 sequence (DNA): TGTGCCATCACTGGCGGAGGGGGCACTGAAGCTTTCTTT.